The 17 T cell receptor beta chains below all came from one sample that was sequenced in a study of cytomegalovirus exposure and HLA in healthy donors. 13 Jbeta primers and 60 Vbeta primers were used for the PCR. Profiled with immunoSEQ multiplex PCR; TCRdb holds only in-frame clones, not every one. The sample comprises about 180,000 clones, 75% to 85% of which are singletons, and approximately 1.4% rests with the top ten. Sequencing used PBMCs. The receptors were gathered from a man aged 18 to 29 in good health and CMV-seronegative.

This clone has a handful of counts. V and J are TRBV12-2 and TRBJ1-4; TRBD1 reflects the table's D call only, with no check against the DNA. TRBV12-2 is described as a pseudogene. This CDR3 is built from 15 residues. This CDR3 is CASRSGTGRNEKLFF. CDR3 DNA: TGTGCAAGTCGCTCGGGGACAGGGCGTAATGAAAAACTGTTTTTT.

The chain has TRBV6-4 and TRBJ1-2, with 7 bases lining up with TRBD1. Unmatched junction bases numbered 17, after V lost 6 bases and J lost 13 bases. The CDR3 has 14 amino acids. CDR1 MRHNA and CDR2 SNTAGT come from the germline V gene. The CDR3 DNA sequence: TGTGCCAGCAGCCCTACAGGGGAAGACGGAGCATCCACCTTC. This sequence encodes CASSPTGEDGASTF.

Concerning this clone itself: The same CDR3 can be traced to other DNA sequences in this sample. For the CDR3, the DNA is TGTGCCAGCAGTGGCAGGGGTGGAGATACGCAGTATTTT. Translating gives CASSGRGGDTQYF. The chain uses TRBV7-9 and TRBJ2-3; D may be TRBD1 (6 bases). The CDR3 runs to 13 residues. Germline lookup yields CDR1 SEHNR and CDR2 FQNEAQ (reference sequence). Trimming stripped 6 bases from V and 5 bases from J, with 12 bases between.

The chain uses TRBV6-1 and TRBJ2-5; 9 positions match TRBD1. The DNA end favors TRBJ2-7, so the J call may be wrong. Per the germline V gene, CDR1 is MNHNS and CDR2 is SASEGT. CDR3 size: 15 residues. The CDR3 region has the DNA TGTGCCAGCAGTGACATGGGACAGGGCTCCTACGAGCAGTACTTC. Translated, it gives CASSDMGQGSYEQYF.

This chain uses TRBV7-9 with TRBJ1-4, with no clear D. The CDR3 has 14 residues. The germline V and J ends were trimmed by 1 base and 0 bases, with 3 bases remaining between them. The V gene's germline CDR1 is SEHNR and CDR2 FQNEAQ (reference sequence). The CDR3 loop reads CASSLDTTNEKLFF. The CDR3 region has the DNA TGTGCCAGCAGCTTAGATACAACTAATGAAAAACTGTTTTTT.

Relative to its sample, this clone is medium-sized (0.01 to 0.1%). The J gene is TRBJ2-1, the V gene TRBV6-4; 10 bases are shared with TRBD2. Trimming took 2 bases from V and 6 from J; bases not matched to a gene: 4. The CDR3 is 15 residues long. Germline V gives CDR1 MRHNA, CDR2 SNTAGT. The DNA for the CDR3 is TGTGCCAGCAGTGACCTAGCGGGGGAGGGCAATGAGCAGTTCTTC. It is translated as CASSDLAGEGNEQFF.

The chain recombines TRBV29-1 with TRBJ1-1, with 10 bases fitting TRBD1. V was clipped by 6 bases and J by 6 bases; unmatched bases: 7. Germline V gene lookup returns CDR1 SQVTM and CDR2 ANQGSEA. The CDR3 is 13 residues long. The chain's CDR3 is CSVDRQGASEAFF. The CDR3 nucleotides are TGCAGCGTGGATCGACAGGGGGCTTCTGAAGCTTTCTTT.

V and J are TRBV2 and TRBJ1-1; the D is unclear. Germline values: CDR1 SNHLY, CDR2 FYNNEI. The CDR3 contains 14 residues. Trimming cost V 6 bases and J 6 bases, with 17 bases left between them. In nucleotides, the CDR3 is TGTGCCAGCAGAGCTGTAAGGATTGCGGCTGAAGCTTTCTTT. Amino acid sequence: CASRAVRIAAEAFF.

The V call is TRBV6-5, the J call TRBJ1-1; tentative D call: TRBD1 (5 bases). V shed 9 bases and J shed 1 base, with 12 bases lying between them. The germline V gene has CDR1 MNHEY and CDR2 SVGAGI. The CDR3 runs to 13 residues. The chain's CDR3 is CASLDTGNTEAFF. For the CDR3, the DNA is TGTGCCAGTCTGGACACAGGGAACACTGAAGCTTTCTTT.

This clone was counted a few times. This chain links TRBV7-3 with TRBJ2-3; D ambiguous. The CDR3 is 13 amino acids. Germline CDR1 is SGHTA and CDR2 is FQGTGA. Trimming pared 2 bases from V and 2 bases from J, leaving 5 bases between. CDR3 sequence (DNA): TGTGCCAGCAGCTTACGACTCACAGATACGCAGTATTTT. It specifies CASSLRLTDTQYF. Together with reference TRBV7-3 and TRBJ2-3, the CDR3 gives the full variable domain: GAGVSQTPSNKVTEKGKYVELRCDPISGHTALYWYRQSLGQGPEFLIYFQGTGAADDSGLPNDRFFAVRPEGSVSTLKIQRTERGDSAVYLCASSLRLTDTQYFGPGTRLTVL.

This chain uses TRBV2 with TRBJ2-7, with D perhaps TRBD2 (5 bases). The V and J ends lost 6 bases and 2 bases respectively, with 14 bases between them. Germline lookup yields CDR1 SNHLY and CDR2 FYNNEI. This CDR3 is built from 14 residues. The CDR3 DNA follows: TGTGCCAGCAGCGGGGATACGAGGCCCTACGAGCAGTACTTC. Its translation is CASSGDTRPYEQYF.

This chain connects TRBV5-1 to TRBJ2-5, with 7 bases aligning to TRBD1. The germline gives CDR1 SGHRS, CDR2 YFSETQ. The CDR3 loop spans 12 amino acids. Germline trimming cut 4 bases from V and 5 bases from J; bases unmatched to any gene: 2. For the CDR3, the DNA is TGCGCCAGCAGCGAGGGGGCCGAGACCCAGTACTTC. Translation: CASSEGAETQYF.

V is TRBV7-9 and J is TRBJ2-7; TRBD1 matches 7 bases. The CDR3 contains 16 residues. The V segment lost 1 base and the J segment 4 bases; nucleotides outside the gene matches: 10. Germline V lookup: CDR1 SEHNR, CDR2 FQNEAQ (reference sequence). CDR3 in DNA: TGTGCCAGCAGCTTAGAGGGGGCAGCAGGAGGATACGAGCAGTACTTC. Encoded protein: CASSLEGAAGGYEQYF.

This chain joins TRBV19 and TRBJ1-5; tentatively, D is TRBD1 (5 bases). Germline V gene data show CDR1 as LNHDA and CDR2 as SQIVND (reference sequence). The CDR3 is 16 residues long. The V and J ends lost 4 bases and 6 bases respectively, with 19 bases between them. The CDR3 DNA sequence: TGTGCCAGTAGTAAGCCCTCGGGGGGTCTGAGTCAGCCCCAGCATTTT. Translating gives CASSKPSGGLSQPQHF.

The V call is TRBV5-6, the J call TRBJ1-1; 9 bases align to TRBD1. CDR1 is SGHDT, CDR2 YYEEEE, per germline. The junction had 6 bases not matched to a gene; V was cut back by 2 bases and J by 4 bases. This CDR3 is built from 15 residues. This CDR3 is CASSFSDRGITEAFF. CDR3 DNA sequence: TGTGCCAGCAGCTTCTCGGACAGGGGTATCACTGAAGCTTTCTTT.

The CDR3 loop is CASSFLRGYEQYF. DNA for the CDR3: TGTGCCAGCAGCTTTCTCAGGGGGTACGAGCAGTACTTC. The V and J genes are TRBV7-8 and TRBJ2-7, with TRBD1 matching 7 bases. V trimming: 3 bases; J trimming: 4 bases; junction bases outside the gene matches: 3. The CDR3 covers 13 residues. Looked up from germline, CDR1 is SGHVS and CDR2 is FQNEAQ.

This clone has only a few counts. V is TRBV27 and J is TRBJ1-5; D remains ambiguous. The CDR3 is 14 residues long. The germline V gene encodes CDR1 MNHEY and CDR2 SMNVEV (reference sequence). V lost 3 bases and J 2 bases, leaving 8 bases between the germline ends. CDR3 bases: TGTGCCAGCAGTTTTGAGCGGGGCAATCAGCCCCAGCATTTT. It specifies CASSFERGNQPQHF.